This T cell receptor (beta chain) was sequenced during a study of T cells in Graves' hyperthyroidism and ophthalmopathy. Study-wide results and caveats: Ophthalmopathy got predicted by the model a median approximately six months before its onset. By a 13 V-J model, ophthalmopathy was set apart from stable hyperthyroidism.

PBMCs were obtained from about 10 ml fresh peripheral blood. This clonotype was seen many times. Its antigen is unidentified. The V end lost 6 bases, the J end lost 9 bases, and 9 bases lay between the germline ends. This CDR3 comprises 11 residues. Germline CDR1 and CDR2: SNHLY and FYNNEI. The CDR3 regions of TCR beta were amplified from RNA transcripts. TCR CDR3 regions were first amplified by RT-PCR with HTBI primers. Via MiXCR, TCRdb re-called the multiplex PCR reads, giving one row per CDR3 protein. The table lists 300,000 to 400,000 distinct CDR3 sequences, 14% of them singletons, with approximately 10% in the top ten.

This chain connects TRBV2 to TRBJ1-5; the D is unclear. This receptor was obtained from a woman aged 55 to 70 with Graves' hyperthyroidism. The sample taken for sequencing was blood. The CDR3 DNA reads as TGTGCCAGCAGGACCGATGGGCCCCAGCATTTT. Translated, it gives CASRTDGPQHF.